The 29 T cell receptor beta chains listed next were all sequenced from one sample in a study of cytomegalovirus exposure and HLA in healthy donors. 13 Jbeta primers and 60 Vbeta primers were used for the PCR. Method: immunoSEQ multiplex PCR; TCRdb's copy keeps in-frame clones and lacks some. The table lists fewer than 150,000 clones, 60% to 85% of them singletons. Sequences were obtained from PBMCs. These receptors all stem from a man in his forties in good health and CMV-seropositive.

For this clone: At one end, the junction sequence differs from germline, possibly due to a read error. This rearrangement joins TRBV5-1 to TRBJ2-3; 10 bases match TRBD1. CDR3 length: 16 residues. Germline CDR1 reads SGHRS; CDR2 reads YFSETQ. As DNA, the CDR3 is TGCGCCAGCCGCTTCCGGGACAGGGGTAGGACAGATACGCAGTATTTT. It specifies CASRFRDRGRTDTQYF.

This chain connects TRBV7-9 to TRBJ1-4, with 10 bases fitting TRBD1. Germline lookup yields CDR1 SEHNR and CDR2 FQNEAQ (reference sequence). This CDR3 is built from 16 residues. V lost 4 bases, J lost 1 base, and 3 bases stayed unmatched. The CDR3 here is CASSSGTGVTNEKLFF. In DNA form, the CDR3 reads TGTGCCAGCAGCTCAGGGACAGGGGTAACTAATGAAAAACTGTTTTTT.

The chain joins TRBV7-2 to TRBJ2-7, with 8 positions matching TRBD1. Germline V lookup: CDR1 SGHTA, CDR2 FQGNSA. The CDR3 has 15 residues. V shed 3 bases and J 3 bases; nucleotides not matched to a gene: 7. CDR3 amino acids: CASSLGAGGNYEQYF. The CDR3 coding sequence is TGTGCCAGCAGCTTGGGGGCAGGGGGCAACTACGAGCAGTACTTC.

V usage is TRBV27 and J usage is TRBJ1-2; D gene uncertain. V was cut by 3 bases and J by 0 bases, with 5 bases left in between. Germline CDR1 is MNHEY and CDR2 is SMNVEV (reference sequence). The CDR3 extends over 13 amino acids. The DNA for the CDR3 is TGTGCCAGCAGTTTTATTTCTAACTATGGCTACACCTTC. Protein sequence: CASSFISNYGYTF.

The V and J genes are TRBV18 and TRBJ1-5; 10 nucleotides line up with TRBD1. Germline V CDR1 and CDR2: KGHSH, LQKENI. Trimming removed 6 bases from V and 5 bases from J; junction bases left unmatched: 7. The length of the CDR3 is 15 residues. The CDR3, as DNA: TGTGCCAGCTCGGCCGGGACAGGGGCATATCAGCCCCAGCATTTT. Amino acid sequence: CASSAGTGAYQPQHF.

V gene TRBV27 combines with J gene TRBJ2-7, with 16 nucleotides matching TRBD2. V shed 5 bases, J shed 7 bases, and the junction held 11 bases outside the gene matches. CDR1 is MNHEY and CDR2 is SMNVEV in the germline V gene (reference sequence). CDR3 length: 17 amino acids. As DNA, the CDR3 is TGTGCCAGCAGTATCGGGACTAGCGGGAGGGGGCCCCTAGAGCAGTACTTC. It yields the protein CASSIGTSGRGPLEQYF.

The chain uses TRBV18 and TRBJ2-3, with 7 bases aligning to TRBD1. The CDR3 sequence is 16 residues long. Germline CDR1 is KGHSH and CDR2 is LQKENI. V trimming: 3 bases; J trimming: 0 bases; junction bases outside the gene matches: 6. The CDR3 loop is CASSPLGQISTDTQYF. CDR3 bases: TGTGCCAGCTCACCGCTGGGACAGATTAGCACAGATACGCAGTATTTT. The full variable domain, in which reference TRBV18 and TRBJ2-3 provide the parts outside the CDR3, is NAGVMQNPRHLVRRRGQEARLRCSPMKGHSHVYWYRQLPEEGLKFMVYLQKENIIDESGMPKERFSAEFPKEGPSILRIQQVVRGDSAAYFCASSPLGQISTDTQYFGPGTRLTVL.

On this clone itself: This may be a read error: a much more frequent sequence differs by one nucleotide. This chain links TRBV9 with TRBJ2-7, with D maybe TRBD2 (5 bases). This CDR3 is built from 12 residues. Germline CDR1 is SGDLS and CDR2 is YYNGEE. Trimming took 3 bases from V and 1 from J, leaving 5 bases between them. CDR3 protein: CASSGESYEQYF. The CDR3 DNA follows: TGTGCCAGCAGCGGGGAGTCCTACGAGCAGTACTTC.

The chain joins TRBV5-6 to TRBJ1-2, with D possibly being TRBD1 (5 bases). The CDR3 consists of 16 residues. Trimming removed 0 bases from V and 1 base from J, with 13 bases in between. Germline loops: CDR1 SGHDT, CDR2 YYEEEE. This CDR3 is CASSLASGHLNYGYTF. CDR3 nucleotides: TGTGCCAGCAGCTTGGCCTCCGGACATCTTAACTATGGCTACACCTTC.

CDR3 bases: TGTGCCAGCAGCGCGTCCACAGATACGCAGTATTTT. This sequence encodes CASSASTDTQYF. The rearrangement links TRBV7-2 to TRBJ2-3; D call uncertain. There are 12 residues in the CDR3. CDR1 is SGHTA, CDR2 FQGNSA, per germline. Trimming removed 5 bases at V and 2 bases at J, with 5 bases between. Full variable domain (remainder filled in from reference TRBV7-2 and TRBJ2-3): GAGVSQSPSNKVTEKGKDVELRCDPISGHTALYWYRQSLGQGLEFLIYFQGNSAPDKSGLPSDRFSAERTGGSVSTLTIQRTQQEDSAVYLCASSASTDTQYFGPGTRLTVL.

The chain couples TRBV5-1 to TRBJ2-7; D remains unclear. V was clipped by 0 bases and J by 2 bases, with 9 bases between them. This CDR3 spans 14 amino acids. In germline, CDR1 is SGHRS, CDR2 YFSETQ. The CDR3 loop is CASSLDGTPYEQYF. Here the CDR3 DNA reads TGCGCCAGCAGCTTGGATGGCACCCCCTACGAGCAGTACTTC.

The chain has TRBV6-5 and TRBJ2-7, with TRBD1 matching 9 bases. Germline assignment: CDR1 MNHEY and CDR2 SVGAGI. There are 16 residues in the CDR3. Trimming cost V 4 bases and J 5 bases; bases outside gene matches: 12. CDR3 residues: CASSSFRDRDGDEQYF. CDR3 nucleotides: TGTGCCAGCAGTTCCTTCCGGGACAGGGACGGCGACGAGCAGTACTTC.

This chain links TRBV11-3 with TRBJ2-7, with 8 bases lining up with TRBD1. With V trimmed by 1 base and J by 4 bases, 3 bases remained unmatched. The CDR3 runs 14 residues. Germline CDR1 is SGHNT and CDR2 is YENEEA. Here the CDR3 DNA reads TGTGCCAGCAGCTTAGGCCAGGGGGCTTACGAGCAGTACTTC. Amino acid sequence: CASSLGQGAYEQYF.

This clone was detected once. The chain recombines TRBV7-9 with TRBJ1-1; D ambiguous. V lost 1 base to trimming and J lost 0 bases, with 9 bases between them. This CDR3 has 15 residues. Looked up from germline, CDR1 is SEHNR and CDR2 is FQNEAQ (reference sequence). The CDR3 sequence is CASSLGHHMNTEAFF. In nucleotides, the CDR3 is TGTGCCAGCAGCTTAGGGCACCACATGAACACTGAAGCTTTCTTT.

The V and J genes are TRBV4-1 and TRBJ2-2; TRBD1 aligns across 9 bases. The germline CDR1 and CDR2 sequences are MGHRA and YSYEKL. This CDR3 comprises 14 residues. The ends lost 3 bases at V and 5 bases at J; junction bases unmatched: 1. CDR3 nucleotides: TGCGCCAGCAGCCAGACAGGGGGGACCGGGGAGCTGTTTTTT. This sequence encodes CASSQTGGTGELFF.

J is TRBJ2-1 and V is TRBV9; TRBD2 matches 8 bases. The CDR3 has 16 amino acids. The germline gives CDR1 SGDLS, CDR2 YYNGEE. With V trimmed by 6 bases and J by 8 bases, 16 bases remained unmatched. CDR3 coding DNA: TGTGCCAGCACCGCCTCCGCCGGGGGGGATAGCGATGAGCAGTTCTTC. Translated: CASTASAGGDSDEQFF.

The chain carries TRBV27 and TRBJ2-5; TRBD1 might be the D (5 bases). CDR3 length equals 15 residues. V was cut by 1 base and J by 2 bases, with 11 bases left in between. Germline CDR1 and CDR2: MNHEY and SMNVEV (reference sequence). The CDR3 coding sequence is TGTGCCAGCAGTTTATATTCAAGACAGCAAGAGACCCAGTACTTC. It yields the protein CASSLYSRQQETQYF.

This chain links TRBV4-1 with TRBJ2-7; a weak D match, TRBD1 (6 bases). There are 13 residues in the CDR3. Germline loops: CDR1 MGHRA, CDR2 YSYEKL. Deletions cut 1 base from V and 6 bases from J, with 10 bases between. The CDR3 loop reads CASSQVTGSEQYF. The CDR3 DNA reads TGCGCCAGCAGCCAAGTGACAGGATCCGAGCAGTACTTC.

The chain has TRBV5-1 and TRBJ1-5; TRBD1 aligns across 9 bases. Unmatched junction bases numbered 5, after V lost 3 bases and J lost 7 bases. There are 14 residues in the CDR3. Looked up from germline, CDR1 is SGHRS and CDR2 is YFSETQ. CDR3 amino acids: CASSSGQGSQPQHF. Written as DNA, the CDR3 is TGCGCCAGCAGCTCTGGACAGGGGTCGCAGCCCCAGCATTTT.

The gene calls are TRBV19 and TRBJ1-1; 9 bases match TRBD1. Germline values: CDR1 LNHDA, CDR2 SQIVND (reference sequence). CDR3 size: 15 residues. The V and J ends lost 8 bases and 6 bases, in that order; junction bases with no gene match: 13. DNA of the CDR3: TGTGCCAGTCGTCTACCGGGACAGGGATTCCCTGAAGCTTTCTTT. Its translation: CASRLPGQGFPEAFF.

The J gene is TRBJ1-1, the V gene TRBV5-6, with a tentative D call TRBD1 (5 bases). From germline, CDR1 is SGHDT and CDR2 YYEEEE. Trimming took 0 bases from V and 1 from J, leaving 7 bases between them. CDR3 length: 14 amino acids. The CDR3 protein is CASSLDRWNTEAFF. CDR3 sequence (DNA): TGTGCCAGCAGCTTGGACAGGTGGAACACTGAAGCTTTCTTT.

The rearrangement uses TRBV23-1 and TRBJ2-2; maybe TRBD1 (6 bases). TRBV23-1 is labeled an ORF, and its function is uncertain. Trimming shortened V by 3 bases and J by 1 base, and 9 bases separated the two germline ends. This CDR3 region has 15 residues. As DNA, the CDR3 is TGCGCCAGCAGTCAGGAGACAGGGAACACCGGGGAGCTGTTTTTT. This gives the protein CASSQETGNTGELFF.

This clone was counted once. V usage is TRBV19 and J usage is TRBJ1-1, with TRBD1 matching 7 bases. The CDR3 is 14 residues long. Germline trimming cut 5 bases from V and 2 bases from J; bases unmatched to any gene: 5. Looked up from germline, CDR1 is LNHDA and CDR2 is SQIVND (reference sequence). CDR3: CASSAGQSNTEAFF. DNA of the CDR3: TGTGCCAGTAGTGCGGGACAGTCAAACACTGAAGCTTTCTTT.

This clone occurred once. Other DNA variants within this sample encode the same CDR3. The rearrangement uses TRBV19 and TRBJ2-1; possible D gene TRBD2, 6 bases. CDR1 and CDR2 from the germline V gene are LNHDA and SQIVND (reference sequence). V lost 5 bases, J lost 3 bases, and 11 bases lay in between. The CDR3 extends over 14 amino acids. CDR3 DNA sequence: TGTGCCAGTAGTGCGGGGCAGTACTACAATGAGCAGTTCTTC. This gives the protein CASSAGQYYNEQFF.

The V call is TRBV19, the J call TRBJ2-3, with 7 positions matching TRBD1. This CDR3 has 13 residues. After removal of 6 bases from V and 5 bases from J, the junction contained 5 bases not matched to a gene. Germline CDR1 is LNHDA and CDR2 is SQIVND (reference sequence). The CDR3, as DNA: TGTGCCAGTAGGGGACAGCCGCGAGATACGCAGTATTTT. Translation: CASRGQPRDTQYF.

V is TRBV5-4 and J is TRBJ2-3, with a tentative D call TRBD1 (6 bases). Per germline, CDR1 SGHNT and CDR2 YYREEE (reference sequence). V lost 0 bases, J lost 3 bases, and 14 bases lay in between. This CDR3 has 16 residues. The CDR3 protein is CASSLEGGAVTDTQYF. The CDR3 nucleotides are TGTGCCAGCAGCTTGGAAGGGGGAGCGGTGACAGATACGCAGTATTTT. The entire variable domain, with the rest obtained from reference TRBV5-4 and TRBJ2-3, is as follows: ETGVTQSPTHLIKTRGQQVTLRCSSQSGHNTVSWYQQALGQGPQFIFQYYREEENGRGNFPPRFSGLQFPNYSSELNVNALELDDSALYLCASSLEGGAVTDTQYFGPGTRLTVL.

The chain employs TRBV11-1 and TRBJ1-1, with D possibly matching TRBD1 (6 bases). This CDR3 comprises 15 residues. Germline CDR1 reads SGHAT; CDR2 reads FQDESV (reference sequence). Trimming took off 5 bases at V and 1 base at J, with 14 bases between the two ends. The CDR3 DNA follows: TGTGCCAGCAGCCCTTTAACAGGGTCGAACACTGAAGCTTTCTTT. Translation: CASSPLTGSNTEAFF.

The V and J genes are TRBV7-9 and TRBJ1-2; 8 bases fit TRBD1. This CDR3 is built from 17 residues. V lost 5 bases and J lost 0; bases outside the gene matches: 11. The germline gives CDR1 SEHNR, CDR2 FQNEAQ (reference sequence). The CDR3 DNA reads TGTGCCAGCAGCGTACCGCAGGGGGCAATCGCTAACTATGGCTACACCTTC. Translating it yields CASSVPQGAIANYGYTF.

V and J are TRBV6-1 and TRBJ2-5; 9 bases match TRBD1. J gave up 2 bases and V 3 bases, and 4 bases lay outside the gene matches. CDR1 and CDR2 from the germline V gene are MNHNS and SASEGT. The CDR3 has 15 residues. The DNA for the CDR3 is TGTGCCAGCAGTGAGAACAGGGGGCGACAAGAGACCCAGTACTTC. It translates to CASSENRGRQETQYF.